This is a list of T cell receptor beta chains from one sample in a study of blood T cell repertoires in COVID-19. Measured with immunoSEQ multiplex PCR; TCRdb has only the in-frame clones, and not every one. The sample has under 200,000 clones, 70% to 90% seen once; the top ten hold approximately 21%. The sequenced sample was peripheral blood. These receptors originate from a man aged 55-75 years with active or convalescent COVID-19. The CDR3 runs from the conserved cysteine through the conserved F or W. The D gene is left open where the match is weak. Clone size appears in some rows only: once, few, many, or a class for an expanded clone.

NA,TRBV30,NA,TRBJ1-1,TGTGCCTGGAGTGTAGGGAGGGATGGGCGATTGGGGACTGAAGCTTTCTTT,CAWSVGRDGRLGTEAFF
NA,TRBV6-5,TRBD1,TRBJ1-2,TGTGCCAGTTTCGGGACAGGGGCCAACTATGGCTACACCTTC,CASFGTGANYGYTF
NA,TRBV5-1,NA,TRBJ2-2,TGCGCCAGCAGCTTGGGGCTTTCCGCGAACACCGGGGAGCTGTTTTTT,CASSLGLSANTGELFF
NA,TRBV4-1,TRBD1,TRBJ2-5,TGCGCCAGCAGCCAAACAGGGGTGGAGACCCAGTACTTC,CASSQTGVETQYF
NA,TRBV7-9,NA,TRBJ2-5,TGTGCCAGCAGCTTATCGTCTATCCCACAAGAGACCCAGTACTTC,CASSLSSIPQETQYF
NA,TRBV6-1,TRBD1,TRBJ2-7,TGTGCCAGCAGTGGACGTGGGACAGTGAACTCCTACGAGCAGTACTTC,CASSGRGTVNSYEQYF
NA,TRBV7-9,NA,TRBJ1-2,TGTGCCAGCAGCTTAGGTTTACGGGGCTACACCTTC,CASSLGLRGYTF
NA,TRBV7-3,TRBD1,TRBJ1-1,TGTGCCAGCAGCTTAACGGGGGGACAGACGAACACTGAAGCTTTCTTT,CASSLTGGQTNTEAFF
NA,TRBV9,NA,TRBJ2-1,TGTGCCAGCAGCGTAGCAGGCCCCAGGGGTTTGATTGAGCAGTTCTTC,CASSVAGPRGLIEQFF
NA,TRBV7-9,NA,TRBJ1-1,TGTGCCAGCAGCTTAGTGGGCAGCCCCATCCCAGAAGCTTTCTTT,CASSLVGSPIPEAFF
NA,TRBV9,TRBD2,TRBJ2-2,TGTGCCAGCAGCGCCCATAGCGGGGGGGCTAGCGGGGAGCTGTTTTTT,CASSAHSGGASGELFF
NA,TRBV7-2,TRBD2,TRBJ2-3,TGTGCCAGCGGACTAACCGGGACTAGCTACACAGATACGCAGTATTTT,CASGLTGTSYTDTQYF
NA,TRBV9,NA,TRBJ1-6,TGTGCCAGCAGCGTAGGACAGCCCAATTCACCCCTCCACTTT,CASSVGQPNSPLHF
NA,TRBV7-2,NA,TRBJ1-1,TGTGCCAGCAGTTATCCCGGGACATTGAACACTGAAGCTTTCTTT,CASSYPGTLNTEAFF
NA,TRBV5-1,NA,TRBJ1-2,TGCGCCAGCAGCTTGGAGGGGCAGATGTCGGGTGGCTACACCTTC,CASSLEGQMSGGYTF
NA,TRBV6-5,NA,TRBJ2-5,TGTGCCAGCGTCGCGGGGGCCGGGTACCAAGAGACCCAGTACTTC,CASVAGAGYQETQYF
NA,TRBV7-2,NA,TRBJ1-5,TGTGCCAGCAGCTTAGTCGGGGCAGGGGCTCAGCCCCAGCATTTT,CASSLVGAGAQPQHF
few,TRBV10-1,NA,TRBJ1-2,TGCGCCAGCAGTGATACAGGCTATGGCTACACCTTC,CASSDTGYGYTF
once,TRBV2,NA,TRBJ2-1,TGTGCCAGCAACCAGGGCGGGACCTCCTACAATGAGCAGTTCTTC,CASNQGGTSYNEQFF
NA,TRBV23-1,NA,TRBJ1-5,TGCGCCAGCAGTCAACCCCATCGGGGGGGCAATCAGCCCCAGCATTTT,CASSQPHRGGNQPQHF
NA,TRBV5-4,NA,TRBJ2-6,TGTGCCAGCAGCTTGGGGACCCTGCGGCAAAACAGGGTTGGGGCCAACGTCCTGACTTTC,CASSLGTLRQNRVGANVLTF
NA,TRBV9,NA,TRBJ2-7,TGTGCCAGCAGCGTAGCCCCCAGGGGAGGGTACGAGCAGTACTTC,CASSVAPRGGYEQYF
NA,TRBV25-1,NA,TRBJ2-7,TGTGCCAGCAGTGAAGTCCTCGGGGGGCGAGGCGAGCAGTACTTC,CASSEVLGGRGEQYF
NA,TRBV10-3,TRBD2,TRBJ2-5,TGTGCCATCAAGAAAGCTAGCGGGGGTGGGCAAGAGACCCAGTACTTC,CAIKKASGGGQETQYF
NA,TRBV9,TRBD1,TRBJ1-3,TGTGCCAGCAGCGAACGACAGGGCCCTGGAAACACCATATATTTT,CASSERQGPGNTIYF
NA,TRBV9,NA,TRBJ1-2,TGTGCCAGCAGCCTAAGGGACACCAACTATGGCTACACCTTC,CASSLRDTNYGYTF
NA,TRBV12-3/TRBV12-4,NA,TRBJ2-7,TGTGCCAGCAGTTCTCAGGGCGAGCAGTACTTC,CASSSQGEQYF
NA,TRBV5-4,TRBD2,TRBJ2-3,TGTGCCAGCAAGCGGGGCCTAGCGGGGGAAGATACGCAGTATTTT,CASKRGLAGEDTQYF
NA,TRBV7-5,NA,TRBJ1-1,TGTGTCAGAAGCTCCCCTGTTGAGGGGGCCTTAAGGTGGGGCACTGAAGCTTTCTTT,CVRSSPVEGALRWGTEAFF
once,TRBV7-9,NA,TRBJ1-1,TGTGCCAGCAGCGCAGAGGCAAACACTGAAGCTTTCTTT,CASSAEANTEAFF
NA,TRBV2,NA,TRBJ2-1,TGTGCCAGCAGTGAAGTGCTGCAGGGAGAGCAGTTCTTC,CASSEVLQGEQFF
NA,TRBV5-1,TRBD1,TRBJ2-1,TGCGCCAGCAGCTTGGACGGGACAGCAATATATGAGCAGTTCTTC,CASSLDGTAIYEQFF
NA,TRBV5-1,NA,TRBJ2-2,TGCGCCAGCAGCCCACTTGAGGGAGGGGGCACCGGGGAGCTGTTTTTT,CASSPLEGGGTGELFF
NA,TRBV6-5,NA,TRBJ1-1,TGTGCCAGCAGTCAGACCGCCAGGGACACTGAAGCTTTCTTT,CASSQTARDTEAFF
NA,TRBV12-5,NA,TRBJ1-6,TGTGCTAGTGCCCCCCGTTCTGATTCACCCCTCCACTTT,CASAPRSDSPLHF
NA,TRBV6-5,NA,TRBJ1-4,TGTGCCAGCAAATTGTCCAGGGGCCGTAATGAAAAACTGTTTTTT,CASKLSRGRNEKLFF
NA,TRBV20-1,NA,TRBJ2-2,TGCAGTGCTAGTCTTGACACCGGGGAGCTGTTTTTT,CSASLDTGELFF
NA,TRBV3-1/TRBV3-2,TRBD1,TRBJ1-2,TGTGCCAGCAGCCGACAGGGGAACGAAAGAACCTTC,CASSRQGNERTF
NA,TRBV19,NA,TRBJ2-2,TGTGCCAGTAGTATAGGGGCAGGGCTGAACACCGGGGAGCTGTTTTTT,CASSIGAGLNTGELFF
once,TRBV5-1,NA,TRBJ2-7,TGCGCCAGCAGCTTGGCCCACAGCTCCTACGAGCAGTACTTC,CASSLAHSSYEQYF
NA,TRBV3-1/TRBV3-2,TRBD1,TRBJ1-5,TGTGCCAGCAGCCAAGGGACAGGGGCTCAGCCCCAGCATTTT,CASSQGTGAQPQHF
NA,TRBV19,TRBD1,TRBJ1-2,TGTGCCAGTAGAAGACAGGGGACGGATGGCTACACCTTC,CASRRQGTDGYTF
NA,TRBV13,TRBD1,TRBJ2-7,TGTGCCAGCCGCACAGGACAGGGAATCGACGAGCAGTACTTC,CASRTGQGIDEQYF
once,TRBV7-3,NA,TRBJ2-2,TGTGCCAGCAGCTTTACAGGGACCGGGGAGCTGTTTTTT,CASSFTGTGELFF
once,TRBV6-2/TRBV6-3,TRBD1,TRBJ2-2,TGTGCCAGCAGTTACTCGAAAACAGGGGTCCTCAACACCGGGGAGCTGTTTTTT,CASSYSKTGVLNTGELFF